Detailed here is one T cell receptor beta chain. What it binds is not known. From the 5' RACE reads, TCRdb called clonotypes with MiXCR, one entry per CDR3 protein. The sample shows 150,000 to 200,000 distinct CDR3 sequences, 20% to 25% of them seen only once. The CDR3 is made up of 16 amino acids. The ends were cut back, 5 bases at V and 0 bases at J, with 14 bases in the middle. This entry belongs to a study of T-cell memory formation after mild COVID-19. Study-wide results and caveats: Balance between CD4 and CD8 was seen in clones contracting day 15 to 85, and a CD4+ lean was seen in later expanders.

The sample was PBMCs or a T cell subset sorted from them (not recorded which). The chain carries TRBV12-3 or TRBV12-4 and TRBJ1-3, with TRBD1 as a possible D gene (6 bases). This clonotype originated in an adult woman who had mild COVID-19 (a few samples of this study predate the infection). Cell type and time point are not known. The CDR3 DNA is TGTGCCAGCAGTCATACAGGGACGGTCTCTGGAAACACCATATATTTT. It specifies CASSHTGTVSGNTIYF.